A selection of T cell receptor beta chains follows, all from one sample in a study of T-cell memory formation after mild COVID-19. TCRdb ran MiXCR on the 5' RACE reads and lists one entry per CDR3 protein. The data contain some 120,000 distinct CDR3 sequences, over 15% of them singletons. Sequencing was carried out using PBMCs or a T cell subset sorted from them (not recorded which). The receptors originated from a man between 18 and 35 years old who had mild COVID-19 (a few samples of this study predate the infection). Cell type and time point are not known. The CDR3 runs from the conserved cysteine through the conserved F or W. The D gene is left open where the match is weak. Clone size appears in some rows only: once, few, many, or a class for an expanded clone.

j_call: TRBJ2-2; d_call: .; v_call: TRBV10-3; clone_size: .; cdr3_nt: TGTGCCATCAGTGTAGACAGGACTTCGAACACCGGGGAGCTGTTTTTT; cdr3_aa: CAISVDRTSNTGELFF
j_call: TRBJ2-7; d_call: .; v_call: TRBV7-6; clone_size: .; cdr3_nt: TGTGCCAGCAGCTTACGTTCAGGGGCCGGGACCTACGAGCAGTACTTC; cdr3_aa: CASSLRSGAGTYEQYF
j_call: TRBJ2-3; d_call: .; v_call: TRBV9; clone_size: few; cdr3_nt: TGTGCCAGCAGCGTAGGATCACTCCCCACAGATACGCAGTATTTT; cdr3_aa: CASSVGSLPTDTQYF
j_call: TRBJ1-1; d_call: TRBD1; v_call: TRBV5-1; clone_size: .; cdr3_nt: TGCGCCAGCAGCAATCAGGGGGCGAACACTGAAGCTTTCTTT; cdr3_aa: CASSNQGANTEAFF
j_call: TRBJ2-3; d_call: TRBD2; v_call: TRBV5-1; clone_size: .; cdr3_nt: TGCGCCAGCAGCTCCCCCCGGGGCGGGGGGGCCAGCAGGACAGATACGCAGTATTTT; cdr3_aa: CASSSPRGGGASRTDTQYF
j_call: TRBJ2-6; d_call: .; v_call: TRBV12-3/TRBV12-4; clone_size: few; cdr3_nt: TGTGCCAGCAGAACACAGGCTGGGGCCAACGTCCTGACTTTC; cdr3_aa: CASRTQAGANVLTF
j_call: TRBJ2-3; d_call: TRBD2; v_call: TRBV12-3/TRBV12-4; clone_size: few; cdr3_nt: TGTGCCAGCAGTTTTCTAGCGGGGGGACTCACAGATACGCAGTATTTT; cdr3_aa: CASSFLAGGLTDTQYF
j_call: TRBJ2-2; d_call: .; v_call: TRBV6-5; clone_size: .; cdr3_nt: TGTGCCAGCAGTTCCCCGGTCACCGGGGAGCTGTTTTTT; cdr3_aa: CASSSPVTGELFF
j_call: TRBJ2-5; d_call: TRBD2; v_call: TRBV5-6; clone_size: few; cdr3_nt: TGTGCCAGCAGCTCAATACAGGCTAGCGGGTCCCCCCCGGCCCAGTACTTC; cdr3_aa: CASSSIQASGSPPAQYF
j_call: TRBJ2-5; d_call: .; v_call: TRBV20-1; clone_size: .; cdr3_nt: TGCAGTGCTAGAGAGGGGAACCAAGAGACCCAGTACTTC; cdr3_aa: CSAREGNQETQYF
j_call: TRBJ2-5; d_call: .; v_call: TRBV7-3; clone_size: many; cdr3_nt: TGTGCCAGCAGCTTTGGTACAGGCAGGGCGAGAGAGGAGACCCAGTACTTC; cdr3_aa: CASSFGTGRAREETQYF
j_call: TRBJ2-7; d_call: .; v_call: TRBV20-1; clone_size: few; cdr3_nt: TGCAGTGCTAAAGGGCCCTACGAGCAGTACTTC; cdr3_aa: CSAKGPYEQYF
j_call: TRBJ1-3; d_call: .; v_call: TRBV7-6; clone_size: .; cdr3_nt: TGTGCCAGCCAAGGTTATGGAAACACCATATATTTT; cdr3_aa: CASQGYGNTIYF
j_call: TRBJ2-7; d_call: TRBD2; v_call: TRBV5-1; clone_size: .; cdr3_nt: TGCGCCAGCAGCTTTGGGACTAGCGGGGTAATCTACGAGCAGTACTTC; cdr3_aa: CASSFGTSGVIYEQYF
j_call: TRBJ2-2; d_call: .; v_call: TRBV7-2; clone_size: .; cdr3_nt: TGTGCCAGCAGCTGGAACACCGGGGAGCTGTTTTTT; cdr3_aa: CASSWNTGELFF
j_call: TRBJ2-7; d_call: .; v_call: TRBV20-1; clone_size: .; cdr3_nt: TGCAGTGCTAGAGAGGGGGGCGGCTACGAGCAGTACTTC; cdr3_aa: CSAREGGGYEQYF
j_call: TRBJ1-2; d_call: .; v_call: TRBV2; clone_size: few; cdr3_nt: TGTGCCAGCAGTGACAGGCAGAACTATGGCTACACCTTC; cdr3_aa: CASSDRQNYGYTF
j_call: TRBJ2-2; d_call: .; v_call: TRBV12-3/TRBV12-4; clone_size: many; cdr3_nt: TGTGCCAGCAGTTTACATCCCACCGGACTTAACACCGGGGAGCTGTTTTTT; cdr3_aa: CASSLHPTGLNTGELFF
j_call: TRBJ2-2; d_call: .; v_call: TRBV5-1; clone_size: .; cdr3_nt: TGCGCCAGCAGCCTCAACCCGGGCGGGGAGCTGTTTTTT; cdr3_aa: CASSLNPGGELFF
j_call: TRBJ2-5; d_call: TRBD2; v_call: TRBV2; clone_size: few; cdr3_nt: TGTGCCAGCAGGAGCGGGGGGGGACCCCAAGAGACCCAGTACTTC; cdr3_aa: CASRSGGGPQETQYF
j_call: TRBJ1-3; d_call: .; v_call: TRBV4-3; clone_size: .; cdr3_nt: TGCGCCAGCAGCCAAGATCCCGCAAACTCTGGAAACACCATATATTTT; cdr3_aa: CASSQDPANSGNTIYF
j_call: TRBJ2-1; d_call: .; v_call: TRBV29-1; clone_size: few; cdr3_nt: TGCAGCGTTGGGGCGCTTTACAATGAGCAGTTCTTC; cdr3_aa: CSVGALYNEQFF
j_call: TRBJ1-1; d_call: .; v_call: TRBV6-5; clone_size: .; cdr3_nt: TGTGCCAGCAGTTACTCACGGCAGAACACTGAAGCTTTCTTT; cdr3_aa: CASSYSRQNTEAFF
j_call: TRBJ2-7; d_call: .; v_call: TRBV4-2; clone_size: .; cdr3_nt: TGTGCCAGCAGCCAAGACGGGGGGCGCGAGCAGTACTTC; cdr3_aa: CASSQDGGREQYF
j_call: TRBJ2-3; d_call: .; v_call: TRBV24-1; clone_size: few; cdr3_nt: TGTGCCACCAGTTTAGGCAGGACCTACACAGATACGCAGTATTTT; cdr3_aa: CATSLGRTYTDTQYF
j_call: TRBJ2-1; d_call: .; v_call: TRBV5-1; clone_size: .; cdr3_nt: TGCGCCAGCAGCCCAGAACCGGGGATAAATAATGAGCAGTTCTTC; cdr3_aa: CASSPEPGINNEQFF
j_call: TRBJ2-3; d_call: .; v_call: TRBV7-6; clone_size: few; cdr3_nt: TGTGCCAGCAGCCGAGTTTCGGGCGGGGGCACAGATACGCAGTATTTT; cdr3_aa: CASSRVSGGGTDTQYF
j_call: TRBJ2-3; d_call: TRBD2; v_call: TRBV29-1; clone_size: many; cdr3_nt: TGCAGCGCTCGCGGGGGGGCCGGCGATACGCAGTATTTT; cdr3_aa: CSARGGAGDTQYF
j_call: TRBJ2-1; d_call: .; v_call: TRBV20-1; clone_size: few; cdr3_nt: TGCAGTGCTAGCTTGATGGGGCAGGGCAATGAGCAGTTCTTC; cdr3_aa: CSASLMGQGNEQFF
j_call: TRBJ1-4; d_call: .; v_call: TRBV5-1; clone_size: few; cdr3_nt: TGCGCCAGCAGCTCGGATACTGTAAGTCGGGAAAAACTGTTTTTT; cdr3_aa: CASSSDTVSREKLFF
j_call: TRBJ2-5; d_call: TRBD1; v_call: TRBV7-8; clone_size: many; cdr3_nt: TGTGCCAGCAGCGCATACAGGGGCCAAGAGACCCAGTACTTC; cdr3_aa: CASSAYRGQETQYF
j_call: TRBJ1-6; d_call: .; v_call: TRBV7-2; clone_size: few; cdr3_nt: TGTGCCAGCAGCCCGCTCCGTGGTGGGAGTTCACCCCTCCACTTT; cdr3_aa: CASSPLRGGSSPLHF
j_call: TRBJ2-1; d_call: .; v_call: TRBV9; clone_size: .; cdr3_nt: TGTGCCAGCAGCGTAGCAGTCGACAGTGACAATGAGCAGTTCTTC; cdr3_aa: CASSVAVDSDNEQFF
j_call: TRBJ2-1; d_call: .; v_call: TRBV7-2; clone_size: .; cdr3_nt: TGTGCCAGCAGCTCCCGGACAGTGGGTGGTGATGAGCAGTTCTTC; cdr3_aa: CASSSRTVGGDEQFF
j_call: TRBJ1-5; d_call: .; v_call: TRBV4-3; clone_size: many; cdr3_nt: TGCGCCAGCAGCCAAGATAGTCAGGGGAACCAGCCCCAGCATTTT; cdr3_aa: CASSQDSQGNQPQHF
j_call: TRBJ2-3; d_call: TRBD2; v_call: TRBV5-4; clone_size: .; cdr3_nt: TGTGCCAGCAGCCCGGGGGGGTTAGAGGATACGCAGTATTTT; cdr3_aa: CASSPGGLEDTQYF
j_call: TRBJ2-3; d_call: .; v_call: TRBV3-1; clone_size: few; cdr3_nt: TGTGCCAGCAGCCAAGATCACGGCAGCACAGATACGCAGTATTTT; cdr3_aa: CASSQDHGSTDTQYF
j_call: TRBJ2-1; d_call: .; v_call: TRBV5-1; clone_size: many; cdr3_nt: TGCGCCAGCAGCTCCGGGACTTTCAGCTCCTACAATGAGCAGTTCTTC; cdr3_aa: CASSSGTFSSYNEQFF
j_call: TRBJ2-2; d_call: .; v_call: TRBV27; clone_size: .; cdr3_nt: TGTGCTTCAGCAGCGGGGAACACCGGGGAGCTGTTTTTT; cdr3_aa: CASAAGNTGELFF
j_call: TRBJ1-1; d_call: TRBD1; v_call: TRBV5-1; clone_size: few; cdr3_nt: TGCGCCAGCAGCTTACAGGGGGCTAGTGAAGCTTTCTTT; cdr3_aa: CASSLQGASEAFF
j_call: TRBJ1-5; d_call: .; v_call: TRBV18; clone_size: .; cdr3_nt: TGTGCCAGCTCACTAGGACAGAATAGCAATCAGCCCCAGCATTTT; cdr3_aa: CASSLGQNSNQPQHF
j_call: TRBJ2-5; d_call: .; v_call: TRBV7-2; clone_size: .; cdr3_nt: TGTGCCAGCAGCTCCACTGGATCTGTTGGGACCCAGTACTTC; cdr3_aa: CASSSTGSVGTQYF
j_call: TRBJ2-3; d_call: .; v_call: TRBV5-1; clone_size: few; cdr3_nt: TGCGCCAGCAGCAGGCCGCCAGCAGATACGCAGTATTTT; cdr3_aa: CASSRPPADTQYF
j_call: TRBJ1-2; d_call: .; v_call: TRBV6-6; clone_size: .; cdr3_nt: TGTGCCAGCAGTGAGCCCGGTGGATACTATGGCTACACCTTC; cdr3_aa: CASSEPGGYYGYTF
j_call: TRBJ1-6; d_call: .; v_call: TRBV5-1; clone_size: .; cdr3_nt: TGCGCCAGCAGCTTGAAGGCAGATTCACCCCTCCACTTT; cdr3_aa: CASSLKADSPLHF
j_call: TRBJ1-2; d_call: .; v_call: TRBV10-3; clone_size: .; cdr3_nt: TGTGCCATCAGATCCACAACTGATTATAACTATGGCTACACCTTC; cdr3_aa: CAIRSTTDYNYGYTF
j_call: TRBJ2-7; d_call: TRBD2; v_call: TRBV12-3/TRBV12-4; clone_size: .; cdr3_nt: TGTGCCAGCACGGGGGGGCTGTCCTACGAGCAGTACTTC; cdr3_aa: CASTGGLSYEQYF
j_call: TRBJ2-7; d_call: .; v_call: TRBV4-3; clone_size: few; cdr3_nt: TGCGCCAGCAGCCAAGACGTTGGGGGTGGGATCGCGTCCTACGAGCAGTACTTC; cdr3_aa: CASSQDVGGGIASYEQYF
j_call: TRBJ1-3; d_call: TRBD1; v_call: TRBV12-3/TRBV12-4; clone_size: .; cdr3_nt: TGTGCCAGCACCCGGGACAGGGATCCTGGAAACACCATATATTTT; cdr3_aa: CASTRDRDPGNTIYF
j_call: TRBJ2-1; d_call: TRBD2; v_call: TRBV5-1; clone_size: many; cdr3_nt: TGCGCCAGCAGCAGGACTAGCGGGGGGGTAGATGAGCAGTTCTTC; cdr3_aa: CASSRTSGGVDEQFF
j_call: TRBJ1-2; d_call: .; v_call: TRBV6-2/TRBV6-3; clone_size: .; cdr3_nt: TGTGCCAGCAGTGGTACGACCGGCTATGGCTACACCTTC; cdr3_aa: CASSGTTGYGYTF
j_call: TRBJ1-2; d_call: TRBD1; v_call: TRBV4-2; clone_size: few; cdr3_nt: TGTGCCAGCAGCCAACGGGGACAGAACTATGGCTACACCTTC; cdr3_aa: CASSQRGQNYGYTF
j_call: TRBJ1-5; d_call: .; v_call: TRBV12-3/TRBV12-4; clone_size: few; cdr3_nt: TGTGCCAGCAGTCCGCAGGGCTACGCCCAGCATTTT; cdr3_aa: CASSPQGYAQHF
j_call: TRBJ1-1; d_call: TRBD1; v_call: TRBV5-1; clone_size: .; cdr3_nt: TGCGCCAGCAGCGCACAGGGGGCGATAGCTGAAGCTTTCTTT; cdr3_aa: CASSAQGAIAEAFF
j_call: TRBJ2-4; d_call: .; v_call: TRBV4-2; clone_size: .; cdr3_nt: TGTGCCAGCAGCCAAGATTGGGCTACACCCAAAAACATTCAGTACTTC; cdr3_aa: CASSQDWATPKNIQYF
j_call: TRBJ2-1; d_call: TRBD2; v_call: TRBV12-3/TRBV12-4; clone_size: .; cdr3_nt: TGTGCCAGCGTCAAACGGGGGGGCCCCAATGAGCAGTTCTTC; cdr3_aa: CASVKRGGPNEQFF
j_call: TRBJ2-7; d_call: .; v_call: TRBV6-2/TRBV6-3; clone_size: .; cdr3_nt: TGTGCCAGCAGTCACACAGGAAGGCAGTACTTC; cdr3_aa: CASSHTGRQYF
j_call: TRBJ2-3; d_call: TRBD2; v_call: TRBV9; clone_size: .; cdr3_nt: TGTGCCAGCAGCGTAGGTCCAGCGGGAATCGACACAGATACGCAGTATTTT; cdr3_aa: CASSVGPAGIDTDTQYF